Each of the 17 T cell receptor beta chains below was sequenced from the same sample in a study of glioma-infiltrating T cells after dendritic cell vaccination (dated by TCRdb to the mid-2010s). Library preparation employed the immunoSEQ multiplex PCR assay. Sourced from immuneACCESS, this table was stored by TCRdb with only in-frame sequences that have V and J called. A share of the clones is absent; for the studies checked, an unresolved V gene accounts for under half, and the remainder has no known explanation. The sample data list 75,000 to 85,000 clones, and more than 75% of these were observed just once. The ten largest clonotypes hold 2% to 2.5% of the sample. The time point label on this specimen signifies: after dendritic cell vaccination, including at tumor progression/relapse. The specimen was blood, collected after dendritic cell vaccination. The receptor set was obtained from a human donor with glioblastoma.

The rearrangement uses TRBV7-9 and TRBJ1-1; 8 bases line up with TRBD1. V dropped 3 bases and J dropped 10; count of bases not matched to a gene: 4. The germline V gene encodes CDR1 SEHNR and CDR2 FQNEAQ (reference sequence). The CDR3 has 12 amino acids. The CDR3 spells CASSFSGGTAFF. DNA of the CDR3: TGTGCCAGCAGCTTCTCAGGGGGCACAGCTTTCTTT. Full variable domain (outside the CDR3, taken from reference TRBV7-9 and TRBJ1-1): DTGVSQNPRHKITKRGQNVTFRCDPISEHNRLYWYRQTLGQGPEFLTYFQNEAQLEKSRLLSDRFSAERPKGSFSTLEIQRTEQGDSAMYLCASSFSGGTAFFGQGTRLTVV.

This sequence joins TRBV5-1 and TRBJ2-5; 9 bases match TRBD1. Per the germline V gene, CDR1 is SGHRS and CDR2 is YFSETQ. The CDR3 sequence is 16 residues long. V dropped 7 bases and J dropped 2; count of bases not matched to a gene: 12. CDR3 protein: CASAGGQGSGQETQYF. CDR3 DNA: TGCGCCAGCGCAGGGGGACAGGGTTCGGGGCAAGAGACCCAGTACTTC.

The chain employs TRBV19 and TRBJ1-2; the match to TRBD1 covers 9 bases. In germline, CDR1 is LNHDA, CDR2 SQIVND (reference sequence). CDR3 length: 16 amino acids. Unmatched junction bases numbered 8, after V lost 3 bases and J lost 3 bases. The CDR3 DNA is TGTGCCAGTAGTATCGGCGTCACAGGGGGCTACTATGGCTACACCTTC. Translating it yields CASSIGVTGGYYGYTF. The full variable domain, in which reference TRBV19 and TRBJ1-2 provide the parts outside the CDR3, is DGGITQSPKYLFRKEGQNVTLSCEQNLNHDAMYWYRQDPGQGLRLIYYSQIVNDFQKGDIAEGYSVSREKKESFPLTVTSAQKNPTAFYLCASSIGVTGGYYGYTFGSGTRLTVV.

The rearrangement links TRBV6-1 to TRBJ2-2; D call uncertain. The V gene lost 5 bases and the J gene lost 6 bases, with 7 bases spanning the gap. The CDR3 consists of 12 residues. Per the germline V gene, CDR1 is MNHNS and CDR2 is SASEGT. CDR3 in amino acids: CASSLFPGELFF. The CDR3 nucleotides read TGTGCCAGCAGTCTTTTTCCCGGGGAGCTGTTTTTT.

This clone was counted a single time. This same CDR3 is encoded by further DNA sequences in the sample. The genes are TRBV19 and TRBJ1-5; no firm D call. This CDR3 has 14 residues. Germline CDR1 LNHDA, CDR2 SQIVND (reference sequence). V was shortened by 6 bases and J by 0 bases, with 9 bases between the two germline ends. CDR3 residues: CASSIRDSNQPQHF. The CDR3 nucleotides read TGTGCCAGTAGCATCCGAGATAGCAATCAGCCCCAGCATTTT.

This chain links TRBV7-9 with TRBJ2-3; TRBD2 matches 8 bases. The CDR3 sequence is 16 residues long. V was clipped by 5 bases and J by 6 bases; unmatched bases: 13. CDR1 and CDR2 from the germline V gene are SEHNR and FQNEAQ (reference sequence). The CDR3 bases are TGTGCCAGCAGCCCTCCCTCCGGACTAGCTTGGGATACGCAGTATTTT. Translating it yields CASSPPSGLAWDTQYF.

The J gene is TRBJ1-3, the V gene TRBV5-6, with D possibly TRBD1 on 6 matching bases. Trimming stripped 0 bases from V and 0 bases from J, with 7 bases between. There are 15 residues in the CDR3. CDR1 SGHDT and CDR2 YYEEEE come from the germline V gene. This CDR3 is CASSLAGVSGNTIYF. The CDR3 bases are TGTGCCAGCAGCTTGGCAGGGGTCTCTGGAAACACCATATATTTT.

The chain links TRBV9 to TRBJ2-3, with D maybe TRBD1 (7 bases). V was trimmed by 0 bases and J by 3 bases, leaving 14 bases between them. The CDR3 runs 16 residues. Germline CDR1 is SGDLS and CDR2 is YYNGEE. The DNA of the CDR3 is TGTGCCAGCAGCGTAGGATGGAGGGGGCAAACAGATACGCAGTATTTT. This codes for CASSVGWRGQTDTQYF.

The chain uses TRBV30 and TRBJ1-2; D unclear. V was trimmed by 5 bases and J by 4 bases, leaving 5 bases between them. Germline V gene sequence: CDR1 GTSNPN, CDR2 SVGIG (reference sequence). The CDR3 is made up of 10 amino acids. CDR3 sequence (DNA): TGTGCCTGGGACACCTATGGCTACACCTTC. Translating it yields CAWDTYGYTF. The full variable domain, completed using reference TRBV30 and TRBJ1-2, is SQTIHQWPATLVQPVGSPLSLECTVEGTSNPNLYWYRQAAGRGLQLLFYSVGIGQISSEVPQNLSASRPQDRQFILSSKKLLLSDSGFYLCAWDTYGYTFGSGTRLTVV.

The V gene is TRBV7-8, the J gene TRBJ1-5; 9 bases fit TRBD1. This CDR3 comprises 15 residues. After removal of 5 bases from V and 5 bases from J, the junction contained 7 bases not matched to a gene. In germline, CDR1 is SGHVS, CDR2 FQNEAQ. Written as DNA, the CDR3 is TGTGCCAGCAGCCAGGACAGGGGTCGGGATCAGCCCCAGCATTTT. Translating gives CASSQDRGRDQPQHF.

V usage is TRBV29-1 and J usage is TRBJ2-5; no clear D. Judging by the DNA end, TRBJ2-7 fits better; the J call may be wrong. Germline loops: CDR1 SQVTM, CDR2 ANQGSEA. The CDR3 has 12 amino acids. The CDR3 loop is CSVAPADYEQYF. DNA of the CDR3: TGCAGCGTTGCGCCGGCAGACTACGAGCAGTACTTC.

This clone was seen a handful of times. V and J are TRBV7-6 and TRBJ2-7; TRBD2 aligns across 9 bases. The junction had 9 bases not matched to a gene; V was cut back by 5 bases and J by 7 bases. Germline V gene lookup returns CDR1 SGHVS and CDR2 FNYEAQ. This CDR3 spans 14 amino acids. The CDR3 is CASSPGLALWEQYF. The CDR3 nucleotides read TGTGCCAGCAGCCCGGGACTAGCCTTATGGGAGCAGTACTTC.

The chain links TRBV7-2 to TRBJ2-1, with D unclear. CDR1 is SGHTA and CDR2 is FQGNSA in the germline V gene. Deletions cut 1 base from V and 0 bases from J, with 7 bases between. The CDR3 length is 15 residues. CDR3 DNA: TGTGCCAGCAGCTTAGTTACAAGCTCCTACAATGAGCAGTTCTTC. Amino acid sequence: CASSLVTSSYNEQFF.

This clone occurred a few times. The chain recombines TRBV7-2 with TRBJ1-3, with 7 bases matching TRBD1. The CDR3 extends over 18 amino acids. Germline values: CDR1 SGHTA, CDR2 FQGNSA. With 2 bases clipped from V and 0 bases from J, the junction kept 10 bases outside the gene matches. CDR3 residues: CASSLPATGFDSGNTIYF. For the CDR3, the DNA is TGTGCCAGCAGCTTACCGGCGACAGGGTTCGACTCTGGAAACACCATATATTTT.

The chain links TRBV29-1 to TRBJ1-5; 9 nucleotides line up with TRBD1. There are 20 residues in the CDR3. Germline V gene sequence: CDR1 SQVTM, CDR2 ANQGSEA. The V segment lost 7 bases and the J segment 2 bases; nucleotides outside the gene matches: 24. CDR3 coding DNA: TGCAGCGATCTTAATTTACCGGGACAGGGAAACAGCGACGGCAATCAGCCCCAGCATTTT. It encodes CSDLNLPGQGNSDGNQPQHF.

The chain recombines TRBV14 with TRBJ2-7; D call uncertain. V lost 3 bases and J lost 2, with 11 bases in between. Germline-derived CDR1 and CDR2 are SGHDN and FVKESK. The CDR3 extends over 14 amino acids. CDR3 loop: CASSHDPGPYEQYF. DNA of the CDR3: TGTGCCAGCAGCCATGATCCGGGTCCCTACGAGCAGTACTTC.

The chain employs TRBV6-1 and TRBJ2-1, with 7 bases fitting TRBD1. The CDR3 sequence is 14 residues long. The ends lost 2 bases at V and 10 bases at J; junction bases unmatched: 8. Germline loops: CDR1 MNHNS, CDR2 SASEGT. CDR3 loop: CASSERAGGWEQFF. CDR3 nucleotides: TGTGCCAGCAGTGAAAGGGCAGGGGGTTGGGAGCAGTTCTTC.